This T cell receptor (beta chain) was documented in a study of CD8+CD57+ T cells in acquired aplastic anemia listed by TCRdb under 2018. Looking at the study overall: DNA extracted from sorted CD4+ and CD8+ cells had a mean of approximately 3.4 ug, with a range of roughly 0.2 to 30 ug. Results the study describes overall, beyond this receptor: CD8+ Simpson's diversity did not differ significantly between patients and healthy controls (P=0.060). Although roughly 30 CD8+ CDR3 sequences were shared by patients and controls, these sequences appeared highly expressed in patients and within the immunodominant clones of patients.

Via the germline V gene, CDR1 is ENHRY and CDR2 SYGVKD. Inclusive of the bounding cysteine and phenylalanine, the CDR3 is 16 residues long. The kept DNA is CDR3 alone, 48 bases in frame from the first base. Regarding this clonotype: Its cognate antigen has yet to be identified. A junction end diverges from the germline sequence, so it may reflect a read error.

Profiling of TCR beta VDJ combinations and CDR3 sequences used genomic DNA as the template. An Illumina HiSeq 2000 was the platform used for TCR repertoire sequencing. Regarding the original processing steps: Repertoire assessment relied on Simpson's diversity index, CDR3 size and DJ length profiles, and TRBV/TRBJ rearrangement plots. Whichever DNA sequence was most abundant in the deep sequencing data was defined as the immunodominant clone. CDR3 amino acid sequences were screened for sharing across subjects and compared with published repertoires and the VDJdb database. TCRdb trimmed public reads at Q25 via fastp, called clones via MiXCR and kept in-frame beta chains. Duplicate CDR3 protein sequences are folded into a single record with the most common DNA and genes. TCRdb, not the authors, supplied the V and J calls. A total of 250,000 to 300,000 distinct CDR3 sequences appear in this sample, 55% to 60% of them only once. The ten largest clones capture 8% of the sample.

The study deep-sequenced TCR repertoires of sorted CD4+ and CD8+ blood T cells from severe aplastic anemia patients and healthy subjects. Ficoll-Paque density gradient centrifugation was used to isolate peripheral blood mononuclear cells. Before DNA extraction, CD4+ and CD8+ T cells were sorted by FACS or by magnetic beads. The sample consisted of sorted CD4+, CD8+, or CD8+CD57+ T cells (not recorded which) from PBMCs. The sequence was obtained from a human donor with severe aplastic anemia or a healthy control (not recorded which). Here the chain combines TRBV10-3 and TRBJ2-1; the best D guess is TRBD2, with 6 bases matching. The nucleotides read TGTGCCACCAGTGAGTCGGCGGTGGGACTGTACAATGAGCAGTTCTTC. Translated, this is CATSESAVGLYNEQFF.